This TCR beta chain was sequenced in a study of beta chain features in type 1 diabetes (dated by TCRdb to between 2018 and 2020). Study-level background: No differences in mean age, gender distribution, total cell number or subset yield were found between patients and healthy donors. The study compared the TCRB repertoires of sorted circulating CD4+ T cell subsets in recently diagnosed type 1 diabetes patients with those in matched healthy donors. Regulatory and stem cell-like memory subsets were isolated from only 8 patients and roughly eight healthy donors, whereas naive and central memory subsets came from all 30 or so donors. Across all samples, some 100,000,000 sorted cells were examined, and cell number per subset correlated strongly with RNA yield. Beyond this particular receptor, the publication reports: Type 1 diabetes patients showed a moderate but significant shortening of TCRB CDR3 length in all four CD4+ subsets. Shorter templates might be favored by PCR, yet because patient and control samples were amplified and corrected together, any such skew would affect both groups equally. Naive, central memory and regulatory TCRB repertoires appeared to be more similar among patients than among healthy donors. Because cDNA was sequenced instead of genomic DNA, activated cells with high expression could be over-represented, although the groups did not differ in activation or CD3 levels. At VDJ recombination sites, type 1 diabetes patients had fewer insertions and more deleted nucleotides, which implies abnormalities in thymic rearrangement. Because small numbers of individuals were included in the HLA sub-analyses, any influence of HLA type on TCRB rearrangement was left unresolved.

All of the isolated RNA was reverse transcribed with the High Capacity cDNA Reverse Transcription Kit, so expressed TCRB transcripts were sequenced. Deep immunoSEQ sequencing was applied to naive, central memory and regulatory T cell samples, giving an average of about 3.7 million total reads per sample. Sorted cells were lysed in RLT buffer and RNA was extracted with DNase-treated RNeasy Micro or Mini kits, depending on cell number. Each cell subset was processed separately to prevent cross-contamination, with patient and healthy donor samples processed together. The immunoSEQ multiplex PCR was used to amplify TCRB sequences from cDNA, yielding 87-bp fragments that span the CDR3 region. Sequencing of the amplicons was done on the Illumina HiSeq platform. Turning to the authors' computational methods: Synthetic template baselines were used to correct PCR bias computationally, reads within Hamming distance 2 were collapsed, and singletons that could not be merged were discarded. By aligning reads against IMGT, V, D and J genes, CDR3 length, and insertions or deletions at six rearrangement sites were assigned. Within each subset, clonotype counts were normalized to the number of sorted cells before true diversity and Gini coefficients were calculated with the tcR R package. Repertoire sharing was quantified using the overlap coefficient calculated on TCRB nucleotide sequences. Out-of-frame TCRB sequences from naive cells were analyzed to stand in for the pre-selection repertoire. The table comes from immuneACCESS by way of TCRdb, which keeps in-frame sequences with V and J called. Part of the clones is missing from these tables; in studies checked, under half for an unresolved V gene and the rest for unknown reasons. D and trimming were read from the DNA, whereas the V and J calls and clone size are those reported in that table. This sample has some 410,000 clones in its table, and 14% of those were observed once. The leading ten clones occupy roughly 0.035% of the sample.

A few counts support this clone. This clone's antigen is unknown. No per-base quality is available; no much larger clone lies one base away. From each donor, a single peripheral blood sample of 90 to 150 mL on average was drawn into heparinised tubes. A BD FACSAria II and a panel including CD45RO, CCR7, CD25, CD127, CD95 and CD27 were used to sort naive, central memory, regulatory and stem cell-like memory CD4+ T cells. A purity above 98% was achieved for all sorted populations. PBMCs were isolated right away by Lymphoprep density gradient centrifugation and were stained directly, without culture. So that batch effects would be minimized, each experiment stained and sorted samples in pairs, pairing one healthy donor with one patient. Sequencing was performed on naive CD4+ T cells from blood. The sample's cell subset or site, from its label and the paper: true naive CD4+ T cells. The origin of this receptor is a man aged 25-45 years in good health.

The DNA sequence is as follows: TGTGCCATCAGTGTGTCTGGTGGGCATAACTATGGCTACACCTTC. The resulting protein is CAISVSGGHNYGYTF. This receptor chain uses TRBV10-3 and TRBJ1-2, with no confidently assigned D gene. The germline V gene supplies CDR1 ENHRY and CDR2 SYGVKD. The CDR3, cysteine through phenylalanine, is 15 amino acids long. Of all the DNA, just the CDR3 is kept, 45 bases in frame from base 1. The V end loses 4 bases and the J end loses 1 base, and a stretch of 13 bases separates them.